The TCR beta chain under discussion was sequenced for a study of T cell responses to AZD1222 COVID-19 vaccine (dated by TCRdb to 2020 to 2023). The study in broad terms: TCR sequencing was performed for 230 to 250 trial participants, of whom some 200 were given two doses of AZD1222 and approximately 25 were given two doses of MenACWY control vaccine. Trial participants were enrolled by age into 18-55, 56-69 and 70-plus year subgroups, with roughly 150, 30 and 60 TCR-sequenced participants respectively. What the research found in general, with its limitations: Epitopes outside the regions mutated in the B.1.351 and B.1.1.7 variants were reportedly recognized by nearly half of the unique spike-specific TCRs. Because no day 14 peak-response samples were available, the repertoires could be characterized only after the peak T cell response. Vaccine-associated CD4 TCRs spanned the whole spike protein, with dominant responses in regions 160-218 and 743-854. Participants were mostly white British and included more females than males, and it was suggested by the authors that clonal diversity may have been underestimated. A significant rise in spike-specific TCR breadth and depth was observed after two AZD1222 doses relative to day 0 and relative to MenACWY recipients. In the small 56-69-year group, the increase in depth fell short of significance, most likely because of low power. Conclusions about previously exposed vaccinees were limited because only six or seven AZD1222 recipients were SARS-CoV-2 seropositive at baseline.

The CDR3 regions of human TCRbeta chains were analyzed by immunosequencing. As for the original processing: Repertoire TCRs were checked for matches against a reference library of SARS-CoV-2-specific TCRs that had been generated using the MIRA antigen-specificity platform. Breadth was defined as the fraction of unique TCRs that were SARS-CoV-2-associated. Depth was defined as the fraction of total T cells that were SARS-CoV-2-associated. Using the MIRA data, each spike-specific TCR was mapped to the spike region that the TCR reacts to and placed in a CD4 or CD8 class. Log10-transformed breadth and depth values were compared by one-way ANOVA with Sidak's multiple comparisons tests. TCRdb carries this immuneACCESS record with in-frame sequences only. Its versions omit some clonotypes, under half of them owing to an unresolved V gene in the studies checked, with the rest unexplained. V and J calls and clone size are as listed in that table; D and trimming were resolved from the DNA. The sample table lists some 150,000 clones, approximately 89% of them with a count of one. The ten largest account for about 3.3% of the sample.

What this sample's time point label stands for: baseline before first vaccination. Reading the label with the study, this specimen's treatment or condition is: meningococcal conjugate vaccine given as trial control. Vaccinee samples came from UK trials COV001 and COV002, including a single-blind randomized controlled phase 2/3 trial of AZD1222 (ChAdOx1 nCoV-19) in healthy adults. For TCRbeta chain sequencing, PBMC samples were collected from trial participants at day 0 and at day 28 after the second dose. This clone was observed once. This clone's antigen is unknown. The record has no base qualities; no much larger clone is one base away. V and J lose 3 bases and 6 bases, and a span of 8 bases separates them. Via the germline V gene, CDR1 is SGHTA and CDR2 FQGNSA. The CDR3 has 13 amino acids, counting the end cysteine and phenylalanine. Of the read, only the CDR3 DNA is kept; its 39 bases are in frame from base 1.

This sequence was found in an adult in good health. The V and J segments used are TRBV7-2 and TRBJ1-4, with the D gene uncertain. The sample here was peripheral blood, taken on day 0 of MenACWY control vaccination. In nucleotides, the sequence is TGTGCCAGCAGCTTCAACACCCATGAAAAACTGTTTTTT. The encoded protein is CASSFNTHEKLFF.